This T cell receptor (beta chain) was sequenced in a study of T-cell reconstitution after alpha-beta-depleted transplantation in children. Findings and limits, study-wide: Reportedly, alpha-beta T cells present about two months post-transplant originated from several hundred expanded clones of graft origin.

The sample holds a few counts of this clonotype. Its cognate antigen is unknown. Unique molecular identifiers were used in preparing the TCRbeta library. TCRdb reprocessed the PCR reads with MiXCR, giving one entry per CDR3 protein. This sample has 600,000 to 800,000 distinct CDR3 sequences, with around 13% found just once. The CDR3 runs to 14 residues. The V and J ends lost 4 bases and 4 bases, in that order; junction bases with no gene match: 3. Sequences were derived from PBMCs, sampled before TCRalphabeta/CD19-depleted stem cell transplant. This clonotype was obtained from a girl aged 2 to 10 with congenital amegakaryocytic thrombocytopenia, due to receive a stem cell transplant. The chain couples TRBV12-3 or TRBV12-4 to TRBJ1-1; 10 bases are shared with TRBD1. CDR3 protein: CASSWDRGATEAFF. The CDR3 region has the DNA TGTGCCAGCAGTTGGGACAGGGGTGCCACTGAAGCTTTCTTT.